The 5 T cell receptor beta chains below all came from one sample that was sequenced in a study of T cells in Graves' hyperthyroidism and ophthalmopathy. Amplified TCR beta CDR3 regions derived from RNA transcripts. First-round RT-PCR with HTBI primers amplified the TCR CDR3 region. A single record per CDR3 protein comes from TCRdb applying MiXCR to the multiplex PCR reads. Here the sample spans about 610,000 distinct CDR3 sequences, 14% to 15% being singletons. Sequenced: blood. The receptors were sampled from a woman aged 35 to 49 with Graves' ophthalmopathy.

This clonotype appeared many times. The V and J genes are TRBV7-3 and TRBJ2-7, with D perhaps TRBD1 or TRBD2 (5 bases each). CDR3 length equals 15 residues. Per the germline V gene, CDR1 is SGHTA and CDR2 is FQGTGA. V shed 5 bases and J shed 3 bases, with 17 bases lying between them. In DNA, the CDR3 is TGTGCCAGCAGCGCCCACTCGGGACCTATCTACGAGCAGTACTTC. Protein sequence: CASSAHSGPIYEQYF.

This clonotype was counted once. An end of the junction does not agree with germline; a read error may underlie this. In nucleotides, the CDR3 is TGTGCCAACAGTTACTCGAAGGACCCGCCGTGCGAGCAGTACTTC. As protein: CANSYSKDPPCEQYF. The chain employs TRBV6-5 and TRBJ2-7; no clear D. Germline V gene data show CDR1 as MNHEY and CDR2 as SVGAGI. The CDR3 length is 15 residues.

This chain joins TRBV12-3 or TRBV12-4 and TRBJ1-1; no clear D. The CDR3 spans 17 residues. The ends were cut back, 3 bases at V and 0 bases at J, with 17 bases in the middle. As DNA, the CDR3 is TGTGCCAGCAGTTTTGTGGGGTCAGGTCCTATGAACACTGAAGCTTTCTTT. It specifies CASSFVGSGPMNTEAFF.

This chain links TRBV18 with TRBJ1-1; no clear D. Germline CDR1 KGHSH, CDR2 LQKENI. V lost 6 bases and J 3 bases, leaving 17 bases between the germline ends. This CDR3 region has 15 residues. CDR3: CASSYLRRTDTEAFF. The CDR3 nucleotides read TGTGCCAGCTCTTATTTGAGGAGGACGGACACTGAAGCTTTCTTT.

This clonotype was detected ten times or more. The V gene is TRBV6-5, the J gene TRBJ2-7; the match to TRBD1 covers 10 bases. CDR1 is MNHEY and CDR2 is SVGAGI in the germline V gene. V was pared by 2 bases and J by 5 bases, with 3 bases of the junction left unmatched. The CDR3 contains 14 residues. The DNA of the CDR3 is TGTGCCAGCAGTTACGGGGACAGGGGAAACGAGCAGTACTTC. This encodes CASSYGDRGNEQYF.